These T cell receptor beta chains were read from a single sample in a study of TIL therapy for anti-PD-1-resistant metastatic lung cancer. Sequencing was performed with immunoSEQ multiplex PCR; in TCRdb, only in-frame clones are kept and a portion is missing. The data hold 25,000 to 40,000 clones, with around two thirds observed a single time. The sequences come from blood, collected at baseline. The receptors stem from a woman aged 25 to 80 with non-small cell lung cancer. CDR3s include the opening cysteine and the closing phenylalanine or tryptophan. Fields, in order: V gene, J gene, D gene, clone size, CDR3 protein, CDR3 DNA. The D gene is left open where the match is weak. Not every row has a clone size; where given, it reads once, few, many or a size class.

V gene: TRBV7-6; J gene: TRBJ2-6; D gene: -; clone size: -; CDR3 protein: CASSLKGGVSGANVLTF; CDR3 DNA: TGTGCCAGCAGCTTAAAGGGGGGTGTGTCTGGGGCCAACGTCCTGACTTTC
V gene: TRBV7-9; J gene: TRBJ2-1; D gene: -; clone size: -; CDR3 protein: CASSLQGNEQFF; CDR3 DNA: TGTGCCAGCAGCCTGCAGGGGAATGAGCAGTTCTTC
V gene: TRBV2; J gene: TRBJ1-1; D gene: -; clone size: once; CDR3 protein: CASSSGRNTEAFF; CDR3 DNA: TGTGCCAGCAGCTCAGGCCGAAACACTGAAGCTTTCTTT
V gene: TRBV29-1; J gene: TRBJ1-3; D gene: -; clone size: few; CDR3 protein: CSVGGELNSGNTIYF; CDR3 DNA: TGCAGCGTTGGGGGAGAACTTAACTCTGGAAACACCATATATTTT
V gene: TRBV5-1; J gene: TRBJ1-1; D gene: TRBD1; clone size: medium-sized; CDR3 protein: CASSSILLQGGMNTEAFF; CDR3 DNA: TGCGCCAGCAGCTCCATCCTGCTGCAGGGGGGTATGAACACTGAAGCTTTCTTT
V gene: TRBV27; J gene: TRBJ1-2; D gene: -; clone size: -; CDR3 protein: CASSLPGQKHVTF; CDR3 DNA: TGTGCCAGCAGTTTACCGGGACAAAAACATGTTACCTTC
V gene: TRBV4-2; J gene: TRBJ2-3; D gene: TRBD2; clone size: once; CDR3 protein: CASSPLADRTDTQYF; CDR3 DNA: TGTGCCAGCAGCCCCCTAGCGGACCGCACAGATACGCAGTATTTT
V gene: TRBV2; J gene: TRBJ2-3; D gene: TRBD2; clone size: -; CDR3 protein: CAKSTSGKRDTQYF; CDR3 DNA: TGTGCCAAGTCGACTAGCGGGAAGAGAGATACGCAGTATTTT
V gene: TRBV5-1; J gene: TRBJ1-3; D gene: -; clone size: -; CDR3 protein: CASSYGGPGNTIYF; CDR3 DNA: TGCGCCAGCAGCTATGGAGGCCCTGGAAACACCATATATTTT
V gene: TRBV2; J gene: TRBJ2-5; D gene: -; clone size: -; CDR3 protein: CASSEARAQMTQYF; CDR3 DNA: TGTGCCAGCAGTGAAGCGCGGGCCCAAATGACCCAGTACTTC
V gene: TRBV18; J gene: TRBJ2-3; D gene: -; clone size: -; CDR3 protein: CASSPTGAPSTDTQYF; CDR3 DNA: TGTGCCAGCTCACCCACTGGAGCTCCTAGCACAGATACGCAGTATTTT
V gene: TRBV7-2; J gene: TRBJ2-7; D gene: -; clone size: -; CDR3 protein: CASSPGFTYEQYF; CDR3 DNA: TGTGCCAGCAGCCCAGGATTTACCTACGAGCAGTACTTC
V gene: TRBV5-4; J gene: TRBJ2-7; D gene: -; clone size: -; CDR3 protein: CASSLLVGNSYEQYF; CDR3 DNA: TGTGCCAGCAGCTTGCTAGTCGGGAATTCCTACGAGCAGTACTTC
V gene: TRBV2; J gene: TRBJ2-1; D gene: -; clone size: -; CDR3 protein: CASSEAQGGEQFF; CDR3 DNA: TGTGCCAGCAGTGAAGCCCAGGGGGGTGAGCAGTTCTTC
V gene: TRBV7-9; J gene: TRBJ2-5; D gene: TRBD2; clone size: -; CDR3 protein: CASSLSGTSGSETQYF; CDR3 DNA: TGTGCCAGCAGCTTAAGTGGGACTAGCGGGAGTGAGACCCAGTACTTC
V gene: TRBV27; J gene: TRBJ2-1; D gene: TRBD1; clone size: -; CDR3 protein: CASSNRGPKYNEQFF; CDR3 DNA: TGTGCCAGCAGTAACAGGGGGCCCAAATACAATGAGCAGTTCTTC
V gene: TRBV19; J gene: TRBJ2-7; D gene: TRBD1; clone size: -; CDR3 protein: CASSPTGQDYEQYF; CDR3 DNA: TGTGCCAGTAGCCCAACCGGACAGGACTACGAGCAGTACTTC
V gene: TRBV2; J gene: TRBJ2-7; D gene: TRBD1; clone size: medium-sized; CDR3 protein: CASIRDRDYEQYF; CDR3 DNA: TGTGCCAGCATCCGGGACAGGGACTACGAGCAGTACTTC
V gene: TRBV30; J gene: TRBJ1-1; D gene: -; clone size: -; CDR3 protein: CAWSVSQGLQGMNTEAFF; CDR3 DNA: TGTGCCTGGAGTGTCAGCCAGGGGCTCCAGGGGATGAACACTGAAGCTTTCTTT
V gene: TRBV7-9; J gene: TRBJ2-6; D gene: -; clone size: -; CDR3 protein: CASSLGAMGGANVLTF; CDR3 DNA: TGTGCCAGCAGCTTGGGGGCCATGGGAGGGGCCAACGTCCTGACTTTC
V gene: TRBV11-3; J gene: TRBJ2-1; D gene: -; clone size: -; CDR3 protein: CASSLGLGDEQFF; CDR3 DNA: TGTGCCAGCAGCTTAGGGTTAGGTGATGAGCAGTTCTTC
V gene: TRBV15; J gene: TRBJ2-7; D gene: -; clone size: -; CDR3 protein: CATSRGTKVAREQYF; CDR3 DNA: TGTGCCACCAGCAGAGGCACTAAGGTGGCGCGCGAGCAGTACTTC
V gene: TRBV5-1; J gene: TRBJ2-7; D gene: TRBD1; clone size: -; CDR3 protein: CASSSTGGTHEQYF; CDR3 DNA: TGCGCCAGCAGCTCAACAGGGGGCACACACGAGCAGTACTTC
V gene: TRBV19; J gene: TRBJ2-3; D gene: TRBD1; clone size: -; CDR3 protein: CASSALRGTGGFTDTQYF; CDR3 DNA: TGTGCCAGTAGTGCTCTCAGGGGGACAGGGGGCTTCACAGATACGCAGTATTTT
V gene: TRBV6-1; J gene: TRBJ2-7; D gene: -; clone size: -; CDR3 protein: CASSVQGYEQYF; CDR3 DNA: TGTGCCAGCAGTGTACAGGGTTACGAGCAGTACTTC